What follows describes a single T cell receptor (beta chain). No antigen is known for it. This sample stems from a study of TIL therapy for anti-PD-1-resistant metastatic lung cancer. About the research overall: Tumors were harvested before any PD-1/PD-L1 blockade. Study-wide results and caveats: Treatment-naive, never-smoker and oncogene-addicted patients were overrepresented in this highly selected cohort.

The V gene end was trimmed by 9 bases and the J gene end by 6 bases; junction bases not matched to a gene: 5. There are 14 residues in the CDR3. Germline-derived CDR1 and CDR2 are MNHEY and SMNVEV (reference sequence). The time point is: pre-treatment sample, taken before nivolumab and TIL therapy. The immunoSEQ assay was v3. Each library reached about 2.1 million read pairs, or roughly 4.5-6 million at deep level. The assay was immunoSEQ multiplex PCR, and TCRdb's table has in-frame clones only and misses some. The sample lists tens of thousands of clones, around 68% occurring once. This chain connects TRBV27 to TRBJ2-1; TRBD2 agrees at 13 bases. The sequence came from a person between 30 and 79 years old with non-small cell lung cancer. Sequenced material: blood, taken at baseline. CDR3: CASKLAGGGNEQFF. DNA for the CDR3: TGTGCCAGTAAACTAGCGGGAGGGGGCAATGAGCAGTTCTTC.